This record covers a single T cell receptor beta chain. Its antigen is unknown. This entry belongs to a study of PD-1 blockade in classical Hodgkin lymphoma. The study's findings and limits: Exclusion was applied to patients who started nivolumab under 1 year after ASCT. By cycle point C4D1, TCR diversity had risen significantly in CD4+ cells (but not CD8+ cells). According to reports, newly diagnosed patients had lower baseline TCR diversity than healthy donors, and relapsed/refractory patients had lower baseline TCR diversity still.

Patients all relapsed after autologous stem cell transplantation, and there was variation in brentuximab vedotin exposure. Classifying best responses yielded complete response, partial response or progressive disease. Sequenced by immunoSEQ multiplex PCR; TCRdb stores in-frame clones only, minus some. The repertoire holds roughly 61,000 clones, more than 80% seen once, with about 15% in the top ten. This TCR derives from a human donor with classical Hodgkin lymphoma. Specimen: peripheral blood mononuclear cells (PBMCs), collected at baseline.

CDR3 residues: CASSQDRGGETQYF. For the CDR3, the DNA is TGTGCCAGCAGCCAAGACAGGGGAGGAGAGACCCAGTACTTC. The rearrangement joins TRBV4-2 to TRBJ2-5; D could derive from TRBD1 or TRBD2 (6 bases each). Germline V gene sequence: CDR1 LGHNA, CDR2 YNFKEQ. Trimming removed 0 bases at V and 4 bases at J, with 9 bases between. The CDR3 contains 14 residues.